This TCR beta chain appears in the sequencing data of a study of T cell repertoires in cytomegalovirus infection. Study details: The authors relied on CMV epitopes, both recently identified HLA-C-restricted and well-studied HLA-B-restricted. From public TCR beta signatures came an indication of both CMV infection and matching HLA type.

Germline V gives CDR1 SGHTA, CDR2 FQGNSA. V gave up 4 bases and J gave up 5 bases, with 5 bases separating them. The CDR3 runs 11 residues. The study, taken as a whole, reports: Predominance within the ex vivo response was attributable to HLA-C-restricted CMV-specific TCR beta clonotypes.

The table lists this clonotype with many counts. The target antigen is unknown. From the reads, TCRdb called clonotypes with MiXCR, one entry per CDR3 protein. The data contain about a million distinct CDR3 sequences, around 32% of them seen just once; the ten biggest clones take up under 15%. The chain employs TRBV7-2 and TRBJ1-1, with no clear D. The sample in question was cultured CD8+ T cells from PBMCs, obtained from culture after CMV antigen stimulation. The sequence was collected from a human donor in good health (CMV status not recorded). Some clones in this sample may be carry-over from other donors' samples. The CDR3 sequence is CASSWATEAFF. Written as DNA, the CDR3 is TGTGCCAGCAGCTGGGCGACTGAAGCTTTCTTT.